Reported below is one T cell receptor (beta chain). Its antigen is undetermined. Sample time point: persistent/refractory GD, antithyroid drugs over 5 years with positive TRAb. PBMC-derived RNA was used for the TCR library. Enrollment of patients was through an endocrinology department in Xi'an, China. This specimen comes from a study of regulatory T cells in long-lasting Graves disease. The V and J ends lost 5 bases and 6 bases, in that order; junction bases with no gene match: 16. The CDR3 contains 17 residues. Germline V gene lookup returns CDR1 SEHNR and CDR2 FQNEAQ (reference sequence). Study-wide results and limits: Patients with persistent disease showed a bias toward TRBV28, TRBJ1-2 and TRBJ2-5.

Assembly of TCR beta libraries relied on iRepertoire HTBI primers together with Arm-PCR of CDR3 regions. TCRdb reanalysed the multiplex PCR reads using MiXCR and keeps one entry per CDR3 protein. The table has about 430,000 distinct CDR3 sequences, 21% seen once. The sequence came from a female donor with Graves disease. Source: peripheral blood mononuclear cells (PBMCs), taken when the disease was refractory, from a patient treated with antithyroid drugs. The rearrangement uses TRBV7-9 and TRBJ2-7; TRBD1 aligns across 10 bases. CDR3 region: CASSRAIPGQGWAEQYF. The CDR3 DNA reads TGTGCCAGCAGCCGGGCGATCCCGGGACAGGGGTGGGCCGAGCAGTACTTC.